This T cell receptor (beta chain) was captured in a study of graft-versus-host responses after intestinal transplantation. For the study at large: Uniformly, recipients were administered anti-thymocyte globulin induction with subsequent tacrolimus and steroids for roughly three years.

Study-level results: Detected in recipient marrow were GvH clones, some of which were first observed in ileum or blood.

The germline V gene encodes CDR1 SEHNR and CDR2 FQNEAQ (reference sequence). The CDR3 is 13 residues long. Trimming shortened V by 10 bases and J by 0 bases, and 7 bases separated the two germline ends. This clone appeared a few times. Antigen unknown. Some clones are missing from TCRdb's copy, which holds only in-frame ones; the method was immunoSEQ multiplex PCR. The sample gives more than 70,000 clones, around 93% of which show up once; about 0.4% is in the top ten. The sample in question was unstimulated CD8+ T cells sorted from spleen or lymph node cells, obtained before transplant. J is TRBJ2-6 and V is TRBV7-9; no clear D gene. The receptor was isolated from a human donor who was the organ donor for an intestinal transplant. The CDR3: CAIVLSGANVLTF. The CDR3 nucleotides read TGTGCCATTGTCCTCTCTGGGGCCAACGTCCTGACTTTC.